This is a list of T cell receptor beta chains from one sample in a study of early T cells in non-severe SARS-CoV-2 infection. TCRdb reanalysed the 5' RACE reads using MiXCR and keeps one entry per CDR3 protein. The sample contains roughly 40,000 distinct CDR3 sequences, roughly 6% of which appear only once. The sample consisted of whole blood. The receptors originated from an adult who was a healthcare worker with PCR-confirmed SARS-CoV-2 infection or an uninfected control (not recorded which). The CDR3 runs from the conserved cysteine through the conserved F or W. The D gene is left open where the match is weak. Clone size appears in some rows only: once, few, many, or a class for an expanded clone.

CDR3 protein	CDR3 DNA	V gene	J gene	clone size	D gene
CSAVARGTGDQPQHF	TGCAGTGCTGTCGCTCGAGGGACAGGGGATCAGCCCCAGCATTTT	TRBV20-1	TRBJ1-5	many	TRBD1
CASKLTGKADTQYF	TGTGCCAGCAAACTTACAGGGAAGGCAGATACGCAGTATTTT	TRBV12-3/TRBV12-4	TRBJ2-3	NA	NA
CASSLESRADEQFF	TGTGCCAGCAGCTTGGAGAGCAGGGCCGATGAGCAGTTCTTC	TRBV5-4	TRBJ2-1	NA	NA
CASSSEEAYTGELFF	TGTGCCAGCAGCTCCGAGGAGGCCTACACCGGGGAGCTGTTTTTT	TRBV13	TRBJ2-2	many	NA
CASSYPGEGNF	TGTGCCAGCAGTTATCCAGGGGAGGGGAACTTC	TRBV6-6	TRBJ2-4	NA	NA
CASSLRQGGTEAFF	TGTGCCAGCAGCTTACGACAGGGAGGGACTGAAGCTTTCTTT	TRBV7-2	TRBJ1-1	few	TRBD1
CASSDGQGDYF	TGTGCCAGCAGTGACGGACAGGGGGACTACTTC	TRBV6-5	TRBJ2-7	few	TRBD1
CASSFGATRDTQYF	TGTGCCAGCAGTTTTGGAGCCACACGGGATACGCAGTATTTT	TRBV28	TRBJ2-3	few	NA
CASSWVDRLNTEAFF	TGTGCCAGCAGTTGGGTGGACAGATTGAACACTGAAGCTTTCTTT	TRBV28	TRBJ1-1	many	NA
CAIGGTDTQYF	TGTGCCATCGGGGGCACAGATACGCAGTATTTT	TRBV10-3	TRBJ2-3	many	NA
CASSFFLAGSYEQYF	TGTGCCAGCAGTTTTTTTCTCGCAGGATCCTACGAGCAGTACTTC	TRBV12-3/TRBV12-4	TRBJ2-7	many	NA
CASSYSTGYDTQYF	TGTGCCAGCAGTTACTCGACGGGATACGATACGCAGTATTTT	TRBV6-5	TRBJ2-3	many	NA
CASSVAGGGTDTQYF	TGTGCCAGCAGCGTAGCGGGGGGGGGCACAGATACGCAGTATTTT	TRBV9	TRBJ2-3	many	TRBD2
CAWSIMTTDQPQHF	TGTGCCTGGAGTATCATGACAACCGATCAGCCCCAGCATTTT	TRBV30	TRBJ1-5	many	NA
CASSEAGNTEAFF	TGTGCCAGCAGTGAAGCCGGAAACACTGAAGCTTTCTTT	TRBV2	TRBJ1-1	NA	NA
CASSPPGSDTQYF	TGTGCCAGCAGCCCTCCCGGGTCAGATACGCAGTATTTT	TRBV12-3/TRBV12-4	TRBJ2-3	many	NA
CASSGSYEQYF	TGTGCCAGCAGTGGCTCCTACGAGCAGTACTTC	TRBV6-6	TRBJ2-7	few	NA
CASSVGSRNTGELFF	TGTGCCAGCAGCGTAGGCAGTCGGAACACCGGGGAGCTGTTTTTT	TRBV9	TRBJ2-2	NA	NA
CASSLDPSQPQHF	TGCGCCAGCAGCTTGGATCCGAGTCAGCCCCAGCATTTT	TRBV5-1	TRBJ1-5	many	NA
CSARDSSLVGSTQYF	TGCAGTGCTAGAGATTCCTCCCTAGTGGGGTCTACGCAGTATTTT	TRBV20-1	TRBJ2-3	many	NA
CASSLYTGNTEAFF	TGTGCCAGCAGCTTATATACGGGGAACACTGAAGCTTTCTTT	TRBV7-2	TRBJ1-1	many	NA
CASTQWRSGANVLTF	TGTGCCAGCACCCAGTGGCGCTCTGGGGCCAACGTCCTGACTTTC	TRBV28	TRBJ2-6	many	NA
CASSLPGLGYEQYF	TGTGCCAGCAGCCTCCCGGGCCTGGGCTACGAGCAGTACTTC	TRBV7-8	TRBJ2-7	NA	NA
CASSLAPGQPIRETQYF	TGTGCCAGCAGCTTAGCGCCGGGACAGCCGATCCGAGAGACCCAGTACTTC	TRBV7-9	TRBJ2-5	few	TRBD1
CASSRPQGNQETQYF	TGCGCCAGCAGCCGACCTCAGGGTAACCAAGAGACCCAGTACTTC	TRBV5-1	TRBJ2-5	many	NA
CAISESSGGPSYEQYF	TGTGCCATCAGTGAGTCGAGCGGGGGACCTTCCTACGAGCAGTACTTC	TRBV10-3	TRBJ2-7	many	TRBD2
CASSLAGGAYHLF	TGCGCCAGCAGCTTGGCCGGGGGCGCCTACCACCTCTTC	TRBV5-1	TRBJ1-2	NA	NA
CASSVADSNQPQHF	TGTGCCAGCAGCGTTGCGGATAGCAATCAGCCCCAGCATTTT	TRBV9	TRBJ1-5	NA	NA
CASSSVSGVTQYF	TGTGCCAGCAGCTCCGTTTCCGGGGTGACCCAGTACTTC	TRBV7-3	TRBJ2-5	many	NA
CASSTFYEQYF	TGTGCCAGCAGCACCTTCTACGAGCAGTACTTC	TRBV21-1	TRBJ2-7	NA	NA